The count of the clone carrying this T cell receptor beta chain is one. Its antigen remains unidentified. Trimming pared 3 bases from V and 0 bases from J, leaving 13 bases between. Germline CDR1 reads SEHNR; CDR2 reads FQNEAQ (reference sequence). There are 16 residues in the CDR3. This sample is part of a study of blood T cells in healthy people across ages. Study-wide results and limits: Higher naive T cell percentage went strongly together with higher TCR beta diversity. Roughly linearly, TCR beta diversity per million T cells fell as age increased.

Next came a second PCR, run for about 6 to 11 cycles, which used a sample-barcoded 5' primer along with a J-beta primer mix. TCRdb reprocessed the 5' RACE reads via MiXCR and lists one record per CDR3 protein. In the table there are around 1,800,000 distinct CDR3 sequences, roughly two fifths of which are singletons. This chain joins TRBV7-9 and TRBJ2-3, with D hard to call. The sample taken for sequencing was blood. The sequence was obtained from a human donor in good health. The CDR3 bases are TGTGCCAGCAGCTTCTTAGCTTGGAGTAGCACAGATACGCAGTATTTT. This translates into CASSFLAWSSTDTQYF.